This TCR beta chain emerged from a study of T cell responses to AZD1222 COVID-19 vaccine. The CDR3 loop spans 14 amino acids. Germline CDR1 and CDR2: SGHDN and FVKESK. The V and J ends lost 4 bases and 6 bases respectively, with 15 bases between them. Study-wide points: Spike as a whole was targeted by vaccine-associated CD4 TCRs, dominant at 160-218 and 743-854.

This table comes from immunoSEQ multiplex PCR, and its TCRdb copy is limited to in-frame clones, with some not included. Among 75,000 to 90,000 clones listed, 70% to 90% were seen once. Remarks on this clone: As yet, its antigen is unknown.

The V call is TRBV14, the J call TRBJ1-2; D gene ambiguous. Sequenced here: peripheral blood, sampled 28 days after the second AZD1222 dose. This clonotype was obtained from an adult who received the AZD1222 COVID-19 vaccine. The CDR3 here is CASSPPRTRHGYTF. The CDR3, as DNA: TGTGCCAGCAGCCCTCCGAGGACTCGACATGGCTACACCTTC.